This entry is about one TCR beta chain. Its antigen is unknown. The source of the sample is a study of vaccination and CD4 T cells after COVID-19. Study details: Participants were vaccinated with two doses, given as either BNT162b2 or mRNA-1273 vaccine. Post-COVID draws came a median approximately 100 days after diagnosis (range 35 to 161). The study collected post-vaccine samples a median about 73 days after dose two, with a range of 14 to 241.

Findings of the study overall: For convalescent patients, 304 of the 307 vaccine-specific clones analyzed were classified as spike mono-reactive.

Oncomine TCR Beta short-read sequencing was applied to DNA from cultured CD4+ T cells. TCRdb passed the PCR reads through MiXCR, listing each CDR3 protein once. Altogether thousands of distinct CDR3 sequences are present, roughly 24% being singletons, with the ten largest covering roughly a fifth. The treatment is: roughly 10-day PBMC culture with coronavirus spike peptide pools or control peptides (ViraFEST assay). The germline V gene encodes CDR1 MNHEY and CDR2 SMNVEV (reference sequence). The CDR3 has 16 amino acids. Trimming removed 6 bases from V and 5 bases from J; junction bases left unmatched: 7.

The sequence came from a human donor with COVID-19. V is TRBV27 and J is TRBJ2-1; 13 bases map to TRBD2. The sequenced sample was cultured CD4+ T cells from blood. The DNA for the CDR3 is TGTGCCAGCAGGAAGTGGACTAGCGGGGGACACAATGAGCAGTTCTTC. Its translation is CASRKWTSGGHNEQFF.